A selection of T cell receptor beta chains follows, all from one sample in a study of T cells in Graves' hyperthyroidism and ophthalmopathy. TCRdb redid the calling of the multiplex PCR reads with MiXCR, one entry per CDR3 protein. Of 450,000 to 700,000 distinct CDR3 sequences listed, 35% to 55% were seen once; the top ten hold roughly 19%. The source material was peripheral blood or thyroid tissue (not recorded which). These receptors all come from an adult woman with Graves' disease, either hyperthyroidism or ophthalmopathy (not recorded which). CDR3s include the opening cysteine and the closing phenylalanine or tryptophan. The order of the fields is CDR3 length, clone size, J gene, V gene, D gene, CDR3 protein, CDR3 DNA. The D gene is left open where the match is weak. Only part of the rows carry a size: once, few, many, or a class if the clone is expanded.

cdr3_length: 15; clone_size: many; j_call: TRBJ2-7; v_call: TRBV18; d_call: TRBD1; cdr3_aa: CASSPRTGGSYEQYF; cdr3_nt: TGTGCCAGCTCACCTAGGACAGGGGGCTCCTACGAGCAGTACTTC
cdr3_length: 16; clone_size: many; j_call: TRBJ1-5; v_call: TRBV27; d_call: .; cdr3_aa: CASSQLGRGSIQPQHF; cdr3_nt: TGTGCCAGCAGCCAACTGGGGAGAGGGTCAATTCAGCCCCAGCATTTT
cdr3_length: 15; clone_size: .; j_call: TRBJ2-7; v_call: TRBV12-3/TRBV12-4; d_call: TRBD1; cdr3_aa: CASSWPGQGRREQYF; cdr3_nt: TGTGCCAGCAGTTGGCCGGGACAGGGGAGGAGGGAGCAGTACTTC
cdr3_length: 12; clone_size: .; j_call: TRBJ1-6; v_call: TRBV10-3; d_call: .; cdr3_aa: CAIKSADSPLHF; cdr3_nt: TGTGCCATCAAAAGTGCCGATTCACCCCTCCACTTT
cdr3_length: 12; clone_size: few; j_call: TRBJ1-2; v_call: TRBV18; d_call: .; cdr3_aa: CASSPEGDGYTF; cdr3_nt: TGTGCCAGCTCACCGGAAGGGGATGGCTACACCTTC
cdr3_length: 13; clone_size: .; j_call: TRBJ1-1; v_call: TRBV10-3; d_call: .; cdr3_aa: CATPGHRNTEAFF; cdr3_nt: TGTGCCACACCGGGACACAGGAACACTGAAGCTTTCTTT
cdr3_length: 13; clone_size: many; j_call: TRBJ2-1; v_call: TRBV6-6; d_call: .; cdr3_aa: CASLVDSYNEQFF; cdr3_nt: TGTGCCAGCCTCGTGGATTCCTACAATGAGCAGTTCTTC
cdr3_length: 14; clone_size: few; j_call: TRBJ2-3; v_call: TRBV7-2; d_call: .; cdr3_aa: CASSLSNFRDTQYF; cdr3_nt: TGTGCCAGCAGCTTATCGAACTTCAGGGATACGCAGTATTTT
cdr3_length: 15; clone_size: few; j_call: TRBJ1-2; v_call: TRBV7-9; d_call: TRBD1; cdr3_aa: CASSLGWTGNLGYTF; cdr3_nt: TGTGCCAGCAGCTTAGGGTGGACAGGGAATCTGGGCTACACCTTC
cdr3_length: 15; clone_size: .; j_call: TRBJ2-7; v_call: TRBV28; d_call: .; cdr3_aa: CASRMTRGFSYEQYF; cdr3_nt: TGTGCCAGCAGGATGACAAGGGGGTTCTCCTACGAGCAGTACTTC
cdr3_length: 15; clone_size: many; j_call: TRBJ1-6; v_call: TRBV6-1; d_call: .; cdr3_aa: CASRPRVFDNSPLHF; cdr3_nt: TGTGCCAGCAGGCCAAGGGTGTTTGATAATTCACCCCTCCACTTT
cdr3_length: 13; clone_size: .; j_call: TRBJ2-2; v_call: TRBV7-6; d_call: TRBD2; cdr3_aa: CASRTSVAGELFF; cdr3_nt: TGTGCCAGCAGGACTAGCGTCGCCGGGGAGCTGTTTTTT
cdr3_length: 14; clone_size: many; j_call: TRBJ2-2; v_call: TRBV20-1; d_call: .; cdr3_aa: CSVLSNANTGELFF; cdr3_nt: TGCAGTGTGCTCTCAAACGCGAACACCGGGGAGCTGTTTTTT
cdr3_length: 15; clone_size: many; j_call: TRBJ2-7; v_call: TRBV6-1; d_call: .; cdr3_aa: CASSEVTGTSYEQYF; cdr3_nt: TGTGCCAGCAGTGAAGTTACAGGAACTTCCTACGAGCAGTACTTC
cdr3_length: 14; clone_size: many; j_call: TRBJ1-1; v_call: TRBV28; d_call: .; cdr3_aa: CASSIPLKGTEAFF; cdr3_nt: TGTGCCAGCAGTATACCCCTCAAGGGCACTGAAGCTTTCTTT
cdr3_length: 12; clone_size: .; j_call: TRBJ1-2; v_call: TRBV19; d_call: .; cdr3_aa: CASSMGTSGYTF; cdr3_nt: TGTGCCAGTAGTATGGGGACATCCGGCTACACCTTC
cdr3_length: 15; clone_size: .; j_call: TRBJ1-3; v_call: TRBV6-5; d_call: TRBD1; cdr3_aa: CASSYSRTGGNTIYF; cdr3_nt: TGTGCCAGCAGTTACTCTAGGACAGGGGGAAACACCATATATTTT
cdr3_length: 17; clone_size: .; j_call: TRBJ1-6; v_call: TRBV25-1; d_call: TRBD1; cdr3_aa: CASSEPPTGGNNSPLHF; cdr3_nt: TGTGCCAGCAGTGAGCCTCCGACAGGGGGAAATAATTCACCCCTCCACTTT
cdr3_length: 15; clone_size: many; j_call: TRBJ2-5; v_call: TRBV11-2; d_call: .; cdr3_aa: CASSSHRAPQETQYF; cdr3_nt: TGTGCCAGCAGCTCCCACAGGGCCCCACAAGAGACCCAGTACTTC
cdr3_length: 16; clone_size: few; j_call: TRBJ1-1; v_call: TRBV15; d_call: TRBD1; cdr3_aa: CATSTDRGYRNTEAFF; cdr3_nt: TGTGCCACCAGCACCGACAGGGGGTACAGGAACACTGAAGCTTTCTTT
cdr3_length: 17; clone_size: .; j_call: TRBJ2-7; v_call: TRBV5-1; d_call: .; cdr3_aa: CASSLAAGTPSDYEQYF; cdr3_nt: TGCGCCAGCAGCTTGGCCGCAGGGACTCCCTCGGATTACGAGCAGTACTTC
cdr3_length: 12; clone_size: .; j_call: TRBJ1-6; v_call: TRBV7-2; d_call: .; cdr3_aa: CASSVQNSPLHF; cdr3_nt: TGTGCCAGCAGCGTACAGAATTCACCCCTCCACTTT
cdr3_length: 13; clone_size: few; j_call: TRBJ2-3; v_call: TRBV5-1; d_call: .; cdr3_aa: CASSLDSTDTQYF; cdr3_nt: TGTGCCAGCAGCTTGGACAGCACAGATACGCAGTATTTT
cdr3_length: 13; clone_size: many; j_call: TRBJ1-1; v_call: TRBV19; d_call: .; cdr3_aa: CASSITRNTEAFF; cdr3_nt: TGTGCCAGTAGTATCACAAGGAACACTGAAGCTTTCTTT
cdr3_length: 13; clone_size: .; j_call: TRBJ2-5; v_call: TRBV2; d_call: .; cdr3_aa: CASSERLAETQYF; cdr3_nt: TGTGCCAGCAGTGAAAGGCTAGCTGAGACCCAGTACTTC
cdr3_length: 14; clone_size: few; j_call: TRBJ2-7; v_call: TRBV27; d_call: .; cdr3_aa: CASSFRGSVYEQYF; cdr3_nt: TGTGCCAGCAGTTTCCGAGGGAGTGTGTACGAGCAGTACTTC
cdr3_length: 13; clone_size: .; j_call: TRBJ1-4; v_call: TRBV7-6; d_call: .; cdr3_aa: CASRLAGVGDGSF; cdr3_nt: .
cdr3_length: 14; clone_size: .; j_call: TRBJ2-1; v_call: TRBV2; d_call: TRBD2; cdr3_aa: CASSPGLESNEQFF; cdr3_nt: TGTGCCAGCAGCCCCGGACTAGAGTCCAATGAGCAGTTCTTC
cdr3_length: 15; clone_size: many; j_call: TRBJ2-2; v_call: TRBV6-6; d_call: .; cdr3_aa: CASSLGDANTGELFF; cdr3_nt: TGTGCCAGCAGCCTCGGAGACGCGAACACCGGGGAGCTGTTTTTT
cdr3_length: 12; clone_size: many; j_call: TRBJ1-2; v_call: TRBV10-3; d_call: .; cdr3_aa: CAITPDNYGYTF; cdr3_nt: TGTGCCATCACTCCGGATAACTATGGCTACACCTTC
cdr3_length: 14; clone_size: .; j_call: TRBJ1-5; v_call: TRBV10-3; d_call: TRBD1; cdr3_aa: CAISGTGENQPQHF; cdr3_nt: TGTGCCATCAGTGGGACAGGGGAGAATCAGCCCCAGCATTTT
cdr3_length: 15; clone_size: .; j_call: TRBJ2-1; v_call: TRBV20-1; d_call: TRBD1; cdr3_aa: CSACTSGQGNNEQFF; cdr3_nt: TGCAGTGCTTGTACCTCGGGACAGGGGAACAATGAGCAGTTCTTC
cdr3_length: 15; clone_size: few; j_call: TRBJ2-5; v_call: TRBV9; d_call: .; cdr3_aa: CASSVAVGQQETQYF; cdr3_nt: TGTGCCAGCAGCGTAGCAGTCGGACAGCAAGAGACCCAGTACTTC
cdr3_length: 14; clone_size: .; j_call: TRBJ2-7; v_call: TRBV10-3; d_call: .; cdr3_aa: CAISSGTTTYEQYF; cdr3_nt: TGTGCCATCAGTTCGGGCACGACGACCTACGAGCAGTACTTC
cdr3_length: 13; clone_size: few; j_call: TRBJ1-6; v_call: TRBV10-3; d_call: .; cdr3_aa: CAIRGQGDSPLHF; cdr3_nt: TGTGCCATCAGGGGCCAAGGGGATTCACCCCTCCACTTT
cdr3_length: 15; clone_size: many; j_call: TRBJ2-7; v_call: TRBV28; d_call: .; cdr3_aa: CASSSAAGGSDEQYF; cdr3_nt: TGTGCCAGCAGTTCCGCAGCGGGTGGGTCGGACGAGCAGTACTTC
cdr3_length: 15; clone_size: .; j_call: TRBJ1-6; v_call: TRBV7-6; d_call: TRBD1; cdr3_aa: CASSLTGQGNSPLHF; cdr3_nt: TGTGCCAGCAGCTTAACCGGACAGGGTAATTCACCCCTCCACTTT
cdr3_length: 12; clone_size: .; j_call: TRBJ2-7; v_call: TRBV29-1; d_call: .; cdr3_aa: CSVVVGVYEQYF; cdr3_nt: TGCAGCGTTGTAGTCGGGGTATACGAGCAGTACTTC
cdr3_length: 11; clone_size: few; j_call: TRBJ2-3; v_call: TRBV20-1; d_call: .; cdr3_aa: CSAPQGDTQYF; cdr3_nt: TGCAGTGCTCCCCAGGGGGATACGCAGTATTTT
cdr3_length: 15; clone_size: .; j_call: TRBJ2-5; v_call: TRBV2; d_call: .; cdr3_aa: CASSEDGAVGETQYF; cdr3_nt: TGTGCCAGCAGTGAAGATGGGGCAGTCGGGGAGACCCAGTACTTC
cdr3_length: 17; clone_size: many; j_call: TRBJ1-5; v_call: TRBV6-6; d_call: TRBD1; cdr3_aa: CASSFSRGMSWNQPQHF; cdr3_nt: TGTGCCAGCAGTTTTAGCAGGGGGATGTCTTGGAATCAGCCCCAGCATTTT
cdr3_length: 13; clone_size: once; j_call: TRBJ1-2; v_call: TRBV29-1; d_call: .; cdr3_aa: CSVVGGRGDGYTF; cdr3_nt: TGCAGCGTTGTTGGGGGTCGTGGTGATGGCTACACCTTC
cdr3_length: 16; clone_size: many; j_call: TRBJ2-7; v_call: TRBV7-2; d_call: .; cdr3_aa: CASSLGRAGRSYEQYF; cdr3_nt: TGTGCCAGCAGCTTAGGGAGGGCGGGGAGATCCTACGAGCAGTACTTC
cdr3_length: 14; clone_size: .; j_call: TRBJ1-5; v_call: TRBV2; d_call: .; cdr3_aa: CASSEYGRGAPQHF; cdr3_nt: TGTGCCAGCAGTGAATACGGCAGAGGGGCGCCCCAGCATTTT
cdr3_length: 13; clone_size: many; j_call: TRBJ1-2; v_call: TRBV3-1; d_call: .; cdr3_aa: CASSQGRLGGYTF; cdr3_nt: TGTGCCAGCAGCCAAGGCAGGCTCGGGGGCTACACCTTC
cdr3_length: 12; clone_size: .; j_call: TRBJ1-3; v_call: TRBV29-1; d_call: TRBD1; cdr3_aa: CSAGQGRNTIYF; cdr3_nt: TGCAGCGCGGGACAGGGGAGAAACACCATATATTTT
cdr3_length: 17; clone_size: few; j_call: TRBJ2-7; v_call: TRBV28; d_call: TRBD1; cdr3_aa: CASSLSPGTGKFHEQYF; cdr3_nt: TGTGCCAGCAGTTTATCCCCGGGGACAGGGAAGTTCCACGAGCAGTACTTC
cdr3_length: 13; clone_size: .; j_call: TRBJ1-5; v_call: TRBV29-1; d_call: .; cdr3_aa: CSVAVRANQPQHF; cdr3_nt: TGCAGCGTTGCTGTTCGGGCAAATCAGCCCCAGCATTTT
cdr3_length: 13; clone_size: many; j_call: TRBJ2-2; v_call: TRBV7-3; d_call: .; cdr3_aa: CASTISAGGELFF; cdr3_nt: TGTGCCAGCACAATCTCGGCTGGAGGGGAGCTGTTTTTT
cdr3_length: 15; clone_size: .; j_call: TRBJ2-2; v_call: TRBV15; d_call: .; cdr3_aa: CATSSAPGVSGELFF; cdr3_nt: TGTGCCACCAGCAGTGCCCCAGGGGTCTCAGGGGAGCTGTTTTTT
cdr3_length: 13; clone_size: .; j_call: TRBJ1-1; v_call: TRBV10-3; d_call: .; cdr3_aa: CAISDRGEAEAFF; cdr3_nt: TGTGCCATCAGTGACAGGGGTGAGGCTGAAGCTTTCTTT
cdr3_length: 9; clone_size: .; j_call: TRBJ1-1; v_call: TRBV6-5; d_call: .; cdr3_aa: CAIITEAFF; cdr3_nt: TGTGCCATCATCACGGAAGCTTTCTTT
cdr3_length: 14; clone_size: .; j_call: TRBJ2-7; v_call: TRBV11-3; d_call: TRBD2; cdr3_aa: CASSSGTNSYEQYF; cdr3_nt: TGTGCCAGCAGTAGCGGGACCAACTCCTACGAGCAGTACTTC
cdr3_length: 17; clone_size: few; j_call: TRBJ1-6; v_call: TRBV19; d_call: TRBD1; cdr3_aa: CASSSTGQSSYNSPLHF; cdr3_nt: TGTGCCAGTAGTTCGACAGGGCAAAGCTCCTATAATTCACCCCTCCACTTT
cdr3_length: 15; clone_size: few; j_call: TRBJ1-1; v_call: TRBV6-6; d_call: TRBD1; cdr3_aa: CASSPPAGGFSEAFF; cdr3_nt: TGTGCCAGCAGCCCCCCGGCAGGGGGCTTCTCTGAAGCTTTCTTT
cdr3_length: 14; clone_size: .; j_call: TRBJ1-1; v_call: TRBV12-3/TRBV12-4; d_call: .; cdr3_aa: CASSLAGESTEAFF; cdr3_nt: TGTGCCAGCAGCTTGGCAGGGGAATCGACTGAAGCTTTCTTT
cdr3_length: 13; clone_size: many; j_call: TRBJ1-2; v_call: TRBV10-2; d_call: .; cdr3_aa: CASSEDSNYGYTF; cdr3_nt: TGCGCCAGCAGTGAAGACAGTAACTATGGCTACACCTTC